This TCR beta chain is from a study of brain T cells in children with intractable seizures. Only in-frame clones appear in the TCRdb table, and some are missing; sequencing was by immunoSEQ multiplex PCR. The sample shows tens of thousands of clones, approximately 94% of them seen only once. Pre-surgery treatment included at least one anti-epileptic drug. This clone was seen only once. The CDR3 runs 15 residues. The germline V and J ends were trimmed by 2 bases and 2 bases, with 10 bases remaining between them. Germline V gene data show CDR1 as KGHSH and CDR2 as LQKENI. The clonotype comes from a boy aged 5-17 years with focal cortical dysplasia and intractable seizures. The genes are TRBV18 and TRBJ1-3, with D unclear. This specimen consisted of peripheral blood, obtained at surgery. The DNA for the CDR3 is TGTGCCAGCTCACCAGGACCCCTCGCTGGAAACACCATATATTTT. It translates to CASSPGPLAGNTIYF.